This T cell receptor beta chain appears in the sequencing data of a study of blood T cell repertoires in COVID-19. For the study at large: Spain, Italy and the United States supplied samples that represented acute and convalescent COVID-19. T cells, B-cell-depleted T cells, or PBMCs supplied cDNA or gDNA.

Per the authors' pipeline: Nucleated cell counts were estimated from reference gene primer amplification. Method: immunoSEQ multiplex PCR; TCRdb's copy keeps in-frame clones and lacks some. From that table come the V and J calls and clone size; the DNA was used to work out D and trimming. The sample includes about 230,000 clones, approximately 80% of them seen just once. Germline trimming cut 0 bases from V and 4 bases from J; bases unmatched to any gene: 12. This CDR3 is built from 17 residues. In germline, CDR1 is GTSNPN, CDR2 SVGIG (reference sequence). The J gene is TRBJ2-7, the V gene TRBV30; 10 bases align to TRBD2. The TCR sequence derives from a woman aged 50 to 65 with acute or convalescent COVID-19. Material: peripheral blood. CDR3 DNA: TGTGCCTGGAGTGTTGCTAGCGGGAGAAAGACTCGGTACGAGCAGTACTTC. Amino acids: CAWSVASGRKTRYEQYF. Based on the CDR3 plus reference TRBV30 and TRBJ2-7, the full variable domain is SQTIHQWPATLVQPVGSPLSLECTVEGTSNPNLYWYRQAAGRGLQLLFYSVGIGQISSEVPQNLSASRPQDRQFILSSKKLLLSDSGFYLCAWSVASGRKTRYEQYFGPGTRLTVT.